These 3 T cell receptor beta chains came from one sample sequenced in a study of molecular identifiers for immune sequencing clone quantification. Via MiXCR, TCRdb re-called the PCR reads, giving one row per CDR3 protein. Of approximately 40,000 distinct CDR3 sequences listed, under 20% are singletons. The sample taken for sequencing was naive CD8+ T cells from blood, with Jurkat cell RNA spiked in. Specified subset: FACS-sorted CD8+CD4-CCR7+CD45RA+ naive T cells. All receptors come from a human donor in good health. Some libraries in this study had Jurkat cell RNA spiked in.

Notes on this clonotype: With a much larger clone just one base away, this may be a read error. Here the CDR3 DNA reads TGTGCCAGCAGCTTAGGAGTGCCCCTTTACAGTGAGCAGTTCTTC. This encodes CASSLGVPLYSEQFF. J is TRBJ2-1 and V is TRBV13; D is unresolved. Germline CDR1 and CDR2: PRHDT and FYEKMQ (reference sequence). CDR3 length equals 15 residues.

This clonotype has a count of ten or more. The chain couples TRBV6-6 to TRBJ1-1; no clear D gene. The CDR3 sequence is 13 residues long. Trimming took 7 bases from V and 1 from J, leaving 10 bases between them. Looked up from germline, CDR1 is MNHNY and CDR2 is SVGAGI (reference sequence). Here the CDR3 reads CASTQSGNTEAFF. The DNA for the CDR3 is TGTGCCAGCACTCAATCCGGGAACACTGAAGCTTTCTTT.

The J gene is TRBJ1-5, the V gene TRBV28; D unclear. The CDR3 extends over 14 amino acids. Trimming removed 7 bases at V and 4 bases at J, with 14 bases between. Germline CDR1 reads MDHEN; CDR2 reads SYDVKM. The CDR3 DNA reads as TGTGCCAGCACCCAATCCCCGGGTAATCAGCCCCAGCATTTT. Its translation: CASTQSPGNQPQHF.